Listed here are 6 T cell receptor beta chains from one sample, sequenced in a study of radiation and T cells in renal cell carcinoma. TCRdb's copy holds only in-frame clones and misses some; the assay was immunoSEQ multiplex PCR. The sample holds 50,000 to 75,000 clones, over 70% seen once. Regarding time point: baseline pretreatment blood. This sample's treatment: 15 Gy SBRT to primary tumor, nephrectomy 4 weeks later. This material consisted of blood, taken from a patient whose treatment included radiotherapy and nephrectomy. All receptors derive from a man aged 55 to 70 with renal cell carcinoma.

Notes on this clone: Distinct nucleotide sequences in the sample also encode this CDR3. The gene calls are TRBV5-8 and TRBJ2-2; unclear D gene. Germline CDR1 and CDR2: SGHTS and YDEGEE. This CDR3 has 14 residues. Trimming removed 2 bases at V and 2 bases at J, with 7 bases between. The CDR3 protein is CASSLGLNTGELFF. Written as DNA, the CDR3 is TGTGCCAGCAGCTTAGGGCTTAACACCGGGGAGCTGTTTTTT.

J is TRBJ2-4 and V is TRBV30; weak D call: TRBD1 (6 bases). The V end was cut by 0 bases, the J end by 1 base, with 7 bases between. From germline, CDR1 is GTSNPN and CDR2 SVGIG (reference sequence). There are 14 residues in the CDR3. For the CDR3, the DNA is TGTGCCTGGAGTGTCCAGGGGGCCAAAAACATTCAGTACTTC. Protein sequence: CAWSVQGAKNIQYF.

DNA for the CDR3: TGCGCCAGCAGCAAAACAGTAGAGGTTACTGAAGCTTTCTTT. Protein: CASSKTVEVTEAFF. J is TRBJ1-1 and V is TRBV10-2, with D unresolved. The CDR3 contains 14 residues. The V end was cut by 6 bases, the J end by 5 bases, with 16 bases between. Germline CDR1 and CDR2: WSHSY and SAAADI.

V usage is TRBV5-1 and J usage is TRBJ2-4; 11 bases are a match to TRBD1. J lost 4 bases, V lost 2 bases, and 8 bases had no gene match. CDR3 size: 17 residues. The germline V gene has CDR1 SGHRS and CDR2 YFSETQ. CDR3 in amino acids: CASSLSGTGGSKNIQYF. Here the CDR3 DNA reads TGCGCCAGCAGCTTATCCGGGACAGGGGGGTCAAAAAACATTCAGTACTTC.

V usage is TRBV7-2 and J usage is TRBJ2-3; possibly TRBD2 for D (7 bases). V was cut by 3 bases and J by 10 bases, with 8 bases left in between. Germline CDR1 and CDR2: SGHTA and FQGNSA. The CDR3 extends over 11 amino acids. The CDR3 reads CASSFGGPQYF. The CDR3 DNA reads TGTGCCAGCAGCTTCGGGGGGCCGCAGTATTTT.

The chain links TRBV5-8 to TRBJ1-5, with a tentative D call TRBD1 (6 bases). The CDR3 runs to 16 residues. The V gene's germline CDR1 is SGHTS and CDR2 YDEGEE. V was cut by 4 bases and J by 0 bases, with 14 bases left in between. This chain's CDR3 is CASSPPGGYSNQPQHF. The DNA for the CDR3 is TGTGCCAGCAGCCCCCCTGGGGGCTATAGCAATCAGCCCCAGCATTTT.